This TCR beta chain derives from a study of T cell responses to AZD1222 COVID-19 vaccine listed by TCRdb under 2021. About the study as a whole: AZD1222 recipients whose second dose came at about 4 weeks and those whose second dose came at about 12 weeks were combined into one group, since spike-specific TCR depth and breadth did not differ between the two schedules. TCR sequencing covered more than 230 trial participants: 200 to 210 given two doses of AZD1222 and 26 given two doses of MenACWY control vaccine. Trial participants were enrolled by age into 18-55, 56-69 and 70-plus year subgroups, with approximately 150, 28 and 58 TCR-sequenced participants respectively. Paper-wide results and their limitations: Because no day 14 peak-response samples were available, repertoires were characterized only after the peak T cell response. Participants were mostly white British, with more females than males. The authors suggested clonal diversity may have been underestimated. In the small 56-69-year group, the increase in depth fell short of significance, most likely because of low power. The whole spike protein was spanned by vaccine-associated CD4 TCRs, and dominant responses were seen in regions 160-218 and 743-854. Conclusions about previously exposed vaccinees were limited because only six AZD1222 recipients were SARS-CoV-2 seropositive at baseline. Nearly half of unique spike-specific TCRs reportedly recognized epitopes outside regions mutated in the B.1.351 and B.1.1.7 variants. Spike-specific TCR breadth and depth rose significantly after two AZD1222 doses compared with day 0 and with MenACWY recipients.

To note about this clone: Which antigen it targets is not known. Qualities for individual bases were not recorded, and no much larger clone is one base off.

For CDR1 and CDR2, the germline V gene lists SGHTA and FQGNSA. After removal of 1 base from V and 5 bases from J, the junction retains 9 bases not matched to a gene. Including the terminal cysteine and phenylalanine, the CDR3 comprises 16 residues. Only the CDR3 portion is preserved as DNA: 48 bases, with reading frame beginning at the first base. Reading the label with the study, this specimen's time point is: baseline before first vaccination. Vaccinee samples were obtained from the UK trials COV001 and COV002, which included a single-blind randomized controlled phase 2/3 trial of AZD1222 (ChAdOx1 nCoV-19) in healthy adults. For TCRbeta chain sequencing, PBMC samples from trial participants were taken at day 0 and at day 28 after the second dose. The CDR3 regions of human TCRbeta chains were analyzed by immunosequencing. The published analysis was carried out like this. TCRs in the repertoires were matched against a reference library of SARS-CoV-2-specific TCRs that had been generated with the MIRA antigen-specificity platform. Breadth meant the fraction of unique TCRs that were SARS-CoV-2-associated, whereas depth meant the fraction of total T cells that were SARS-CoV-2-associated. Each spike-specific TCR was assigned to its reactive spike region and to a CD4 or CD8 class using the MIRA data. Log10-transformed breadth and depth values were compared by one-way ANOVA with Sidak's multiple comparisons tests. Imported from immuneACCESS, the table was reduced by TCRdb to in-frame sequences with V and J called. These copies leave out some clones; in studies compared against another copy, an unresolved V gene accounts for under half, and the cause of the remainder is not known. That table is the source of V, J and clone size, and D and trimming were worked out from the DNA. Counted in this sample were more than 95,000 clones; about 90% of them appeared once. In total, the top ten clones hold approximately 4.5% of the sample.

The V and J genes are TRBV7-2 and TRBJ2-7, with TRBD2 matching 9 junction bases. This receptor was obtained from an adult in good health. The material was peripheral blood, obtained on day 0 of AZD1222 vaccination. The CDR3 in this case is CASSLVASGGKDEQYF. The DNA reads TGTGCCAGCAGCTTAGTGGCGAGCGGGGGGAAGGACGAGCAGTACTTC. The entire variable domain, with the stretches around the CDR3 drawn from the reference TRBV7-2 and TRBJ2-7 proteins, is GAGVSQSPSNKVTEKGKDVELRCDPISGHTALYWYRQSLGQGLEFLIYFQGNSAPDKSGLPSDRFSAERTGGSVSTLTIQRTQQEDSAVYLCASSLVASGGKDEQYFGPGTRLTVT.